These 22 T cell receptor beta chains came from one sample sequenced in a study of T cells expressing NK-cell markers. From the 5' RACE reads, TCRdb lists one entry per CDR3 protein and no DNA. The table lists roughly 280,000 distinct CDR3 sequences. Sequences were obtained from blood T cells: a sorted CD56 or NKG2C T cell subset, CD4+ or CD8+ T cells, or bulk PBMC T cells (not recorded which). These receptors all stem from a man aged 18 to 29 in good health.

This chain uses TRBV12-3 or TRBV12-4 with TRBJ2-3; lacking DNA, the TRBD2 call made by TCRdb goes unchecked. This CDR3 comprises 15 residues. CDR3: CASSFPSGRSDTQYF.

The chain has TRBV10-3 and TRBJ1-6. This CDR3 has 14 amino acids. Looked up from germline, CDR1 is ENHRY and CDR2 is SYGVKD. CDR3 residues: CAISDGGDASPLHF.

The CDR3 sequence: CSARAGFDNSPLHF. This chain connects TRBV20-1 to TRBJ1-6. This CDR3 is built from 14 residues. Germline CDR1 DFQATT, CDR2 SNEGSKA (reference sequence).

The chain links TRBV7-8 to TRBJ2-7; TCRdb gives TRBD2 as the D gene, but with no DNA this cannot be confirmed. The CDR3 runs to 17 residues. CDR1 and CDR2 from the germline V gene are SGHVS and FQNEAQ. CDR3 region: CASSFGLAGDFRKEQYF. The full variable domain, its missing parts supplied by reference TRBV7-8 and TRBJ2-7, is GAGVSQSPRYKVAKRGQDVALRCDPISGHVSLFWYQQALGQGPEFLTYFQNEAQLDKSGLPSDRFFAERPEGSVSTLKIQRTQQEDSAVYLCASSFGLAGDFRKEQYFGPGTRLTVT.

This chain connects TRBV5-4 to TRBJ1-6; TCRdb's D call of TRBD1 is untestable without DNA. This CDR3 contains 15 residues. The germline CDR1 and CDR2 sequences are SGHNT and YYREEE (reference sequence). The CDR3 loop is CASSLGGQHNSPLHF.

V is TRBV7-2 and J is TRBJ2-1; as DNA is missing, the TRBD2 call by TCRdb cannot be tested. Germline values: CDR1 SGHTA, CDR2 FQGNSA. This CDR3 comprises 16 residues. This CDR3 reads CASSIEPGLWGSEQFF.

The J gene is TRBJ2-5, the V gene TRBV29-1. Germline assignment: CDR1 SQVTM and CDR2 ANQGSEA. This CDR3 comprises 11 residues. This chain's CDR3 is CSVGHLATQYF. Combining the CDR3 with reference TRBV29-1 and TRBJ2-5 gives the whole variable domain SAVISQKPSRDICQRGTSLTIQCQVDSQVTMMFWYRQQPGQSLTLIATANQGSEATYESGFVIDKFPISRPNLTFSTLTVSNMSPEDSSIYLCSVGHLATQYFGPGTRLLVL.

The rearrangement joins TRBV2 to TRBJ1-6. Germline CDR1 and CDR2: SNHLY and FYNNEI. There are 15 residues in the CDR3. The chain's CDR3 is CASSEGSENNSPLHF.

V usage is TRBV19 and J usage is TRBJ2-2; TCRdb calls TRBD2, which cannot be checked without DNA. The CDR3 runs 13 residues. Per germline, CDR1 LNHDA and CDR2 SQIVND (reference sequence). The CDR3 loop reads CASTRTNTGELFF.

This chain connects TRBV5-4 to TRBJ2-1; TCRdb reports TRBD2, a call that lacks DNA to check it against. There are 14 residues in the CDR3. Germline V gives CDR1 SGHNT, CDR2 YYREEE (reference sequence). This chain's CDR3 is CASSSPGLVSEQFF.

The CDR3 loop reads CASSEIAGYNEQFF. The chain employs TRBV5-1 and TRBJ2-1; TCRdb gives TRBD2 as the D gene, but with no DNA this cannot be confirmed. The CDR3 has 14 amino acids. Germline CDR1 SGHRS, CDR2 YFSETQ.

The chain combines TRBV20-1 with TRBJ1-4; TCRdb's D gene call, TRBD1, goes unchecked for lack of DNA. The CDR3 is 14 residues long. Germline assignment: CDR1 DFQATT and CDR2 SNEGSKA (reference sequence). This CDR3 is CSANKPPYNEKLFF.

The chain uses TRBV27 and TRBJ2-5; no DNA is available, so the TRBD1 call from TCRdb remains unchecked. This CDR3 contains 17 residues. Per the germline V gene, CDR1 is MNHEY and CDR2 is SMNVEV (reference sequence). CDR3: CASSLPSGRGGQETQYF.

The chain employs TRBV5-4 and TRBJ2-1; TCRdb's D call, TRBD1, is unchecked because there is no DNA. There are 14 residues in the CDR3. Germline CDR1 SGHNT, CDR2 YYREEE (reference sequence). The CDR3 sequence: CATSWSGDYNEQFF.

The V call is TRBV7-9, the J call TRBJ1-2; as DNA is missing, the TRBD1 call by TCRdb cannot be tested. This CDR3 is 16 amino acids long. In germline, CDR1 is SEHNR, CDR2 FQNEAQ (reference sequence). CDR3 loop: CASRGVGDRSFYGYTF.

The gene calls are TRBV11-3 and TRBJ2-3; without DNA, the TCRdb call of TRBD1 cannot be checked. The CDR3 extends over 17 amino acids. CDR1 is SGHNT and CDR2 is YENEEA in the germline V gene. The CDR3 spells CASSLGDSQPSTDTQYF.

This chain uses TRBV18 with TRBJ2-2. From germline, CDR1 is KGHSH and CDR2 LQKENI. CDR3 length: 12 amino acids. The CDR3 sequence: CASSPTAGELFF.

The CDR3 region is CASSQDRGRSSPLHF. V and J are TRBV4-2 and TRBJ1-6. Germline CDR1 is LGHNA and CDR2 is YNFKEQ. This CDR3 has 15 residues.

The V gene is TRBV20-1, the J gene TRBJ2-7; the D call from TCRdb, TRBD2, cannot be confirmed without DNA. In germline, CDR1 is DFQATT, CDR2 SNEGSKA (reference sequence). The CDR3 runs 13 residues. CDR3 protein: CSATGLAVYEQYF.

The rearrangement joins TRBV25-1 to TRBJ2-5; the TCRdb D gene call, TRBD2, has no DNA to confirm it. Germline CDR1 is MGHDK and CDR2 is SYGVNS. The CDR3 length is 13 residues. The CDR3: CASGLAGGETQYF.

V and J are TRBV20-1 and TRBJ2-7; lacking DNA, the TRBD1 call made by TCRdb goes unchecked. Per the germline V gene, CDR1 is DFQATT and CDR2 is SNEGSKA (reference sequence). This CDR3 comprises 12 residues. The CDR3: CSGTGQGDEQYF.

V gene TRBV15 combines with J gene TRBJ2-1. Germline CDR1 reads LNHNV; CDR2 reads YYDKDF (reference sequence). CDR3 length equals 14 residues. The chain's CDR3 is CATSRDGSHYEQFF.